This entry describes one TCR beta chain. Its antigen is currently unknown. The data stem from a study of OX40 agonist ivuxolimab in advanced cancers. TCRdb's table, derived via immunoSEQ multiplex PCR, lists solely in-frame clones and lacks some. The profile shows tens of thousands of clones, 94% of them singletons. This CDR3 is built from 17 residues. The germline V and J ends were trimmed by 5 bases and 2 bases, with 19 bases remaining between them. Germline lookup yields CDR1 MNHEY and CDR2 SMNVEV (reference sequence). Study-level results: In the 0.1 to 3.0 mg/kg range, CD4+ and CD8+ blood T cells had expanded clonally by week 6.

The starting material was CD4+ or CD8+ T cells sorted from blood, obtained in a trial of the OX40 agonist ivuxolimab. This sequence originates from an adult with an advanced solid tumor such as melanoma, head and neck, liver or kidney cancer. The rearrangement links TRBV27 to TRBJ2-1; D possibly corresponds to TRBD2 (6 bases). CDR3 DNA sequence: TGTGCCAGCAGTCACCCTGGAGGGGTAAGGACCTACAATGAGCAGTTCTTC. It yields the protein CASSHPGGVRTYNEQFF.